Described below is a single T cell receptor beta chain sequence and its context. The antigen is unknown. This CDR3 has 15 residues. Germline V gene data show CDR1 as KGHSH and CDR2 as LQKENI. Trimming removed 3 bases at V and 2 bases at J, with 11 bases between. The entry originates in a study of cytomegalovirus exposure and HLA in healthy donors. Findings and limits, study-wide: In a later analysis, HLA-associated beta chains showed higher expansion and lower generation probabilities than comparable chains.

13 Jbeta primers and 60 Vbeta primers were used for the PCR. Sequencing was performed with immunoSEQ multiplex PCR; in TCRdb, only in-frame clones are kept and a portion is missing. This repertoire includes 130,000 or so clones. Sequencing was carried out using PBMCs. The chain has TRBV18 and TRBJ1-5, with D unresolved. The source is a woman aged 40 to 55 in good health and CMV-seronegative. The CDR3 here is CASSPDPGGNQPQHF. CDR3 sequence (DNA): TGTGCCAGCTCACCGGACCCGGGAGGCAATCAGCCCCAGCATTTT.